The 17 T cell receptor beta chains below come from one sample, sequenced in a study of blood T cell repertoires in COVID-19. Generated by immunoSEQ multiplex PCR, the TCRdb table keeps only in-frame clones and is missing some. The profile shows 150,000 to 200,000 clones, roughly 90% of them singletons. The specimen sequenced was peripheral blood. Receptors originate from a woman aged 65 to 85 with acute or convalescent COVID-19.

The chain combines TRBV4-1 with TRBJ1-4, with D perhaps matching TRBD1 (5 bases). This CDR3 region has 17 residues. The ends were cut back, 1 base at V and 0 bases at J, with 12 bases in the middle. Germline V gene sequence: CDR1 MGHRA, CDR2 YSYEKL. The chain's CDR3 is CASSQGSIGATNEKLFF. The CDR3 DNA follows: TGCGCCAGCAGCCAAGGGAGCATAGGGGCAACTAATGAAAAACTGTTTTTT.

The chain joins TRBV19 to TRBJ2-1; 7 bases map to TRBD2. Germline CDR1 and CDR2: LNHDA and SQIVND (reference sequence). The CDR3 is 16 amino acids. V dropped 6 bases and J dropped 0; count of bases not matched to a gene: 8. The CDR3 spells CASRGTSASSYNEQFF. Here the CDR3 DNA reads TGTGCCAGTAGGGGTACTAGCGCGAGCTCCTACAATGAGCAGTTCTTC.

The chain carries TRBV5-4 and TRBJ2-1; perhaps TRBD2 as D (6 bases). The V gene lost 0 bases and the J gene lost 8 bases, with 15 bases spanning the gap. The CDR3 is 15 residues long. Per the germline V gene, CDR1 is SGHNT and CDR2 is YYREEE (reference sequence). CDR3 residues: CASSLGGGTRDEQFF. The CDR3 nucleotides read TGTGCCAGCAGCTTGGGTGGGGGGACTCGTGATGAGCAGTTCTTC. The whole variable domain, remainder taken from reference TRBV5-4 and TRBJ2-1, is ETGVTQSPTHLIKTRGQQVTLRCSSQSGHNTVSWYQQALGQGPQFIFQYYREEENGRGNFPPRFSGLQFPNYSSELNVNALELDDSALYLCASSLGGGTRDEQFFGPGTRLTVL.

The gene calls are TRBV7-8 and TRBJ1-6, with D possibly TRBD1 on 5 matching bases. This CDR3 is 19 amino acids long. Germline-derived CDR1 and CDR2 are SGHVS and FQNEAQ. V shed 2 bases and J shed 7 bases, with 24 bases lying between them. CDR3 in amino acids: CASSLTRRGGFATNSPLHF. As DNA, the CDR3 is TGTGCCAGCAGCTTAACTCGACGGGGGGGTTTCGCCACGAATTCACCCCTCCACTTT. The entire variable domain, with the rest obtained from reference TRBV7-8 and TRBJ1-6, is as follows: GAGVSQSPRYKVAKRGQDVALRCDPISGHVSLFWYQQALGQGPEFLTYFQNEAQLDKSGLPSDRFFAERPEGSVSTLKIQRTQQEDSAVYLCASSLTRRGGFATNSPLHFGNGTRLTVT.

The CDR3 loop is CASSLARNRNTEAFF. As DNA, the CDR3 is TGTGCCAGCAGCTTGGCCCGAAACAGGAACACTGAAGCTTTCTTT. This rearrangement joins TRBV7-2 to TRBJ1-1; D remains unclear. This CDR3 comprises 15 residues. Germline CDR1 and CDR2: SGHTA and FQGNSA. V dropped 3 bases and J dropped 1 base, with 12 bases sitting between them.

This chain uses TRBV7-9 with TRBJ1-1; D perhaps matches TRBD1 (5 bases). This CDR3 is built from 14 residues. CDR1 and CDR2 from the germline V gene are SEHNR and FQNEAQ (reference sequence). With 3 bases removed from V and 1 base from J, the gap between germline ends came to 9 bases. The CDR3 loop reads CASSFLGQNTEAFF. DNA of the CDR3: TGTGCCAGCAGCTTTCTAGGACAGAACACTGAAGCTTTCTTT.

The chain recombines TRBV25-1 with TRBJ1-4; a possible D gene is TRBD1 (5 bases). The CDR3 has 15 residues. V lost 6 bases and J lost 7, with 18 bases in between. Germline CDR1 and CDR2: MGHDK and SYGVNS. CDR3 DNA sequence: TGTGCCAGCAGCCCCGTAGGGGCGACAGTTGAAAAACTGTTTTTT. Its translation: CASSPVGATVEKLFF.

There are a few counts of this clone. The rearrangement links TRBV7-9 to TRBJ2-7, with 11 bases identical to TRBD1. CDR1 and CDR2 (germline): SEHNR, FQNEAQ (reference sequence). This CDR3 comprises 16 residues. J gave up 0 bases and V 4 bases, and 5 bases lay outside the gene matches. The CDR3 sequence: CASSSSGTGGSYEQYF. CDR3 nucleotides: TGTGCCAGCAGCTCCTCCGGGACAGGGGGCTCCTACGAGCAGTACTTC.

This clone appeared a single time. The V gene is TRBV19, the J gene TRBJ1-2; 9 positions match TRBD1. The CDR3 runs to 16 residues. J was trimmed by 4 bases and V by 7 bases; bases with no gene match: 13. The germline V gene has CDR1 LNHDA and CDR2 SQIVND (reference sequence). CDR3 loop: CASNSPRDRAGYGYTF. CDR3 DNA sequence: TGTGCCAGTAACTCACCCCGGGACAGGGCTGGCTATGGCTACACCTTC.

The genes are TRBV6-5 and TRBJ1-3, with a possible D match to TRBD1 (6 bases). This CDR3 spans 14 amino acids. The V end lost 2 bases, the J end lost 4 bases, and 9 bases lay between the germline ends. CDR1 and CDR2 (germline): MNHEY, SVGAGI. CDR3 in amino acids: CASSYKGGGNTIYF. As DNA, the CDR3 is TGTGCCAGCAGTTACAAGGGGGGGGGAAACACCATATATTTT.

This clone has more than one count but fewer than ten. J is TRBJ1-1 and V is TRBV10-2; 8 bases are shared with TRBD1. V lost 4 bases and J lost 2; bases outside the gene matches: 6. CDR1 is WSHSY and CDR2 is SAAADI in the germline V gene. CDR3 length: 15 amino acids. The CDR3 nucleotides read TGCGCCAGCAGTGGAGGCAGGGGGCTTAACACTGAAGCTTTCTTT. Its translation is CASSGGRGLNTEAFF.

The sample holds one count of this clone. This chain joins TRBV15 and TRBJ1-4; a possible D gene is TRBD1 (5 bases). V lost 0 bases, J lost 7 bases, and 18 bases lay in between. Germline V CDR1 and CDR2: LNHNV, YYDKDF (reference sequence). The CDR3 loop spans 17 amino acids. The chain's CDR3 is CATSRDQGAGPGEKLFF. The CDR3 coding sequence is TGTGCCACCAGCAGAGATCAAGGGGCAGGTCCGGGTGAAAAACTGTTTTTT.

This chain links TRBV19 with TRBJ2-1, with D perhaps matching TRBD1 (5 bases). The V end lost 6 bases, the J end lost 0 bases, and 12 bases lay between the germline ends. This CDR3 spans 15 amino acids. CDR1 and CDR2 (germline): LNHDA, SQIVND (reference sequence). The DNA of the CDR3 is TGTGCCAGTAGAAAACAGGATTCCTCCTACAATGAGCAGTTCTTC. Translated: CASRKQDSSYNEQFF.

The genes are TRBV7-9 and TRBJ2-7; a weak D match, TRBD1 (6 bases). V shed 6 bases and J shed 0 bases, with 9 bases lying between them. The CDR3 is 13 residues long. The germline gives CDR1 SEHNR, CDR2 FQNEAQ (reference sequence). Here the CDR3 reads CASSDRSSYEQYF. The DNA for the CDR3 is TGTGCCAGCAGTGACAGGAGCTCCTACGAGCAGTACTTC.

The chain couples TRBV7-8 to TRBJ2-7; no clear D gene. From germline, CDR1 is SGHVS and CDR2 FQNEAQ. The CDR3 has 14 residues. The germline V and J ends were trimmed by 0 bases and 3 bases, with 9 bases remaining between them. The CDR3 nucleotides read TGTGCCAGCAGCTTAGCGGGCAGGCTCTACGAGCAGTACTTC. Translated: CASSLAGRLYEQYF.

This clone was observed a handful of times. The chain carries TRBV14 and TRBJ2-1; possibly TRBD1 for D (5 bases). The CDR3 loop spans 14 amino acids. V shed 5 bases and J shed 9 bases, with 17 bases lying between them. Germline V gene sequence: CDR1 SGHDN, CDR2 FVKESK. This CDR3 is CASSALQVPIEQFF. In DNA, the CDR3 is TGTGCCAGCAGCGCACTACAGGTCCCGATTGAGCAGTTCTTC. The complete variable domain, with remaining parts taken from reference TRBV14 and TRBJ2-1, reads EAGVTQFPSHSVIEKGQTVTLRCDPISGHDNLYWYRRVMGKEIKFLLHFVKESKQDESGMPNNRFLAERTGGTYSTLKVQPAELEDSGVYFCASSALQVPIEQFFGPGTRLTVL.

Here the CDR3 DNA reads TGTGCCAGCAGTGATCGGACTAGCGGGGGGTCGTTCACAGATACGCAGTATTTT. It specifies CASSDRTSGGSFTDTQYF. The chain uses TRBV2 and TRBJ2-3; 14 bases match TRBD2. CDR1 SNHLY and CDR2 FYNNEI come from the germline V gene. The CDR3 has 18 residues. V trimming: 3 bases; J trimming: 2 bases; junction bases outside the gene matches: 7.